This T cell receptor beta chain is from a study of cytomegalovirus exposure and HLA in healthy donors. PCR employed 60 Vbeta and 13 Jbeta primers. The table came from immunoSEQ multiplex PCR; TCRdb's copy has only in-frame clones and leaves some out. The record lists roughly 190,000 clones, of which the ten most abundant hold about 6.8%. This receptor was taken from a man aged 30 to 39 in good health and CMV-seronegative. The sample comprised PBMCs.

The CDR3 is CASSKGQGVVQPQHF. In DNA form, the CDR3 reads TGTGCCAGCAGTAAGGGACAGGGCGTTGTTCAGCCCCAGCATTTT. V and J are TRBV6-5 and TRBJ1-5, with 9 bases aligning to TRBD1. The V segment lost 5 bases and the J segment 6 bases; nucleotides outside the gene matches: 8. CDR1 is MNHEY, CDR2 SVGAGI, per germline. CDR3 length: 15 amino acids.